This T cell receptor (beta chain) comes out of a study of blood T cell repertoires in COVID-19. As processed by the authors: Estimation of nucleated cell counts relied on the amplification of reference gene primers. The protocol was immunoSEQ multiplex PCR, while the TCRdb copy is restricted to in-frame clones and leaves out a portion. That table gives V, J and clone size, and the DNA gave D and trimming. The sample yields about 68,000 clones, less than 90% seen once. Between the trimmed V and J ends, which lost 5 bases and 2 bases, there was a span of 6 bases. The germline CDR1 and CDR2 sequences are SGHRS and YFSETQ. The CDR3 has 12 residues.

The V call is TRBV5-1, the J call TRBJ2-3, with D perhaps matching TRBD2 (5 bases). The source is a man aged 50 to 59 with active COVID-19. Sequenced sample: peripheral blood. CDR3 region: CASRLDTDTQYF. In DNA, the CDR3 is TGCGCCAGCAGACTAGACACAGATACGCAGTATTTT.